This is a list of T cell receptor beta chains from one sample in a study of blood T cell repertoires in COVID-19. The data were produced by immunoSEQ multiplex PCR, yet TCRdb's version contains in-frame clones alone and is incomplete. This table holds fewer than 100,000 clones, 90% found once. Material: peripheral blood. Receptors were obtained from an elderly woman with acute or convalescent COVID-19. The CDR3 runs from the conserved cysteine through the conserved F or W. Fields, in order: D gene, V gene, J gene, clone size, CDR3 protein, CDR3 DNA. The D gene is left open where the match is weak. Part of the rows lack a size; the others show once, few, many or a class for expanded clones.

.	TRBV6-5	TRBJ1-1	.	CASSYSSRGNTEAFF	TGTGCCAGCAGTTACTCGAGCAGAGGGAACACTGAAGCTTTCTTT
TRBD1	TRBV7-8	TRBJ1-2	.	CASSFDRDGYTF	TGTGCCAGCAGCTTTGACAGGGATGGCTACACCTTC
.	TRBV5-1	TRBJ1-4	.	CASSYLATNEKLFF	TGCGCCAGCAGTTATCTTGCAACTAATGAAAAACTGTTTTTT
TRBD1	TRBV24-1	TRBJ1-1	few	CATSDLQGPNFEAFF	TGTGCCACCAGTGATTTACAGGGGCCCAACTTTGAAGCTTTCTTT
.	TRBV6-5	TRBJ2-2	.	CASSYSRLTGELFF	TGTGCCAGCAGTTACTCGAGGCTCACCGGGGAGCTGTTTTTT
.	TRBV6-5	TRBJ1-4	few	CASSRGGFGEKLFF	TGTGCCAGCAGCCGGGGGGGGTTTGGAGAAAAACTGTTTTTT
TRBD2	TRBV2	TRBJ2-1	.	CASSLAGSYNEQFF	TGTGCCAGCAGCTTAGCGGGCTCCTACAATGAGCAGTTCTTC
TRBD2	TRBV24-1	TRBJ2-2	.	CATSDLGASGGDTGELFF	TGTGCCACCAGTGATTTAGGAGCTAGCGGAGGAGACACCGGGGAGCTGTTTTTT
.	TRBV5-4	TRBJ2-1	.	CASSLDLAEQFF	TGTGCCAGCAGCTTGGATTTAGCCGAGCAGTTCTTC
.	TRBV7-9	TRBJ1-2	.	CASSSTSGQGNNYGYTF	TGTGCCAGCAGCTCCACATCCGGGCAGGGGAATAACTATGGCTACACCTTC
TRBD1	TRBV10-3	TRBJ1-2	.	CAISDLGQSNYGYTF	TGTGCCATCAGCGACCTGGGACAGTCTAACTATGGCTACACCTTC
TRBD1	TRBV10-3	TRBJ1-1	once	CAITRDRNTEAFF	TGTGCCATCACCAGGGACAGGAACACTGAAGCTTTCTTT
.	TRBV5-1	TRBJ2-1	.	CASSHSTQGGSYNEQFF	TGCGCCAGCAGTCACTCGACCCAGGGGGGCTCCTACAATGAGCAGTTCTTC
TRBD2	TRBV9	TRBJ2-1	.	CASSVVAGGLYEQFF	TGTGCCAGCAGCGTAGTAGCGGGAGGGCTGTATGAGCAGTTCTTC
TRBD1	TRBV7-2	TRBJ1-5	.	CASSRGQGAGQPQHF	TGTGCCAGCAGCCGCGGACAGGGGGCCGGGCAGCCCCAGCATTTT
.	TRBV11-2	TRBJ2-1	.	CASSLEGQVYNEQFF	TGTGCCAGCAGCTTAGAGGGGCAGGTATACAATGAGCAGTTCTTC
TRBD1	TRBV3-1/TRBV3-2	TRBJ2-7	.	CASSLGSPRQGGEQYF	TGTGCCAGCAGCCTCGGATCGCCTCGACAGGGCGGCGAGCAGTACTTC
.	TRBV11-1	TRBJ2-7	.	CASSPTGTLSYEQYF	TGTGCCAGCAGTCCAACCGGGACACTTTCCTACGAGCAGTACTTC
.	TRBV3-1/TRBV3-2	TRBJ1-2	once	CASSQPGGPGGGYTF	TGTGCCAGCAGCCAACCCGGAGGACCGGGAGGTGGCTACACCTTC
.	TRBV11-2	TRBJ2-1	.	CASSRVGGYNEQFF	TGTGCCAGCAGCCGCGTGGGGGGATACAATGAGCAGTTCTTC